This TCR beta chain appears in the sequencing data of a study of blood T cell repertoires in COVID-19. Trimming took off 8 bases at V and 4 bases at J, with 17 bases between the two ends. Germline V gene lookup returns CDR1 MNHEY and CDR2 SVGAGI. The CDR3 contains 14 residues. Method: immunoSEQ multiplex PCR; TCRdb's copy keeps in-frame clones and lacks some. The sample has 150,000 to 200,000 clones, 89% seen once. The J gene is TRBJ1-2, the V gene TRBV6-5; D is possibly TRBD1 (6 bases). The receptor was derived from a woman under 30 who had recovered from COVID-19. The sequencing input was PBMCs or T cells enriched from blood (not recorded which). CDR3 nucleotides: TGTGCCAGCGTGGACAGCCTCCCCCGCTATGGCTACACCTTC. Its translation is CASVDSLPRYGYTF.